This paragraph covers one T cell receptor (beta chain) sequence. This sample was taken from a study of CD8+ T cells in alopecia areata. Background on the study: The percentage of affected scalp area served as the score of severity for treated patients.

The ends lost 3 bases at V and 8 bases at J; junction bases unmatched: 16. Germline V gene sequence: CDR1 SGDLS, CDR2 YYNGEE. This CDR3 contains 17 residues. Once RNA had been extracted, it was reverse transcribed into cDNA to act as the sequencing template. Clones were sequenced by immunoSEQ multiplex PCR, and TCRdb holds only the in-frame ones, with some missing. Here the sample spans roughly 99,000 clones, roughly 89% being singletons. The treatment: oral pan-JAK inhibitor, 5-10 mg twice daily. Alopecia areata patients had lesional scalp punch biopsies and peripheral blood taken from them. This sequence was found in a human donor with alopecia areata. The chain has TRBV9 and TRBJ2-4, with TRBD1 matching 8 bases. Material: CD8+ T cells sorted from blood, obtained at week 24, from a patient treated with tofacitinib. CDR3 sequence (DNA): TGTGCCAGCAGCGCAGACCCGGACAGGGACCGGCGGGACATTCAGTACTTC. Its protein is CASSADPDRDRRDIQYF.